One and the same sample provided the 26 T cell receptor beta chains below, sequenced in a study of blood T cell repertoires in COVID-19. The protocol was immunoSEQ multiplex PCR, while the TCRdb copy is restricted to in-frame clones and leaves out a portion. The repertoire holds a few hundred thousand clones, about 80% seen once, with around 2% in the top ten. The sample was peripheral blood. These receptors were taken from a woman in her sixties with acute or convalescent COVID-19.

The rearrangement joins TRBV5-1 to TRBJ2-7, with a possible D match to TRBD1 (6 bases). Germline V gene sequence: CDR1 SGHRS, CDR2 YFSETQ. The CDR3 is 15 residues long. Trimming took 1 base from V and 2 from J, leaving 13 bases between them. CDR3 nucleotides: TGCGCCAGCAGCTTGTCAGGGGTCCCTACCTACGAGCAGTACTTC. Its translation is CASSLSGVPTYEQYF.

The chain has TRBV6-5 and TRBJ2-1, with 7 bases fitting TRBD2. Germline V gives CDR1 MNHEY, CDR2 SVGAGI. V was pared by 7 bases and J by 7 bases, with 10 bases of the junction left unmatched. The CDR3 length is 14 residues. The CDR3 sequence is CASIPSGGSNEQFF. In nucleotides, the CDR3 is TGTGCCAGCATTCCGTCGGGGGGAAGTAATGAGCAGTTCTTC.

This chain uses TRBV10-3 with TRBJ2-3; 7 nucleotides line up with TRBD2. The germline CDR1 and CDR2 sequences are ENHRY and SYGVKD. This CDR3 has 16 residues. After removal of 4 bases from V and 0 bases from J, the junction contained 7 bases not matched to a gene. CDR3 sequence: CAISGRRGFSTDTQYF. CDR3 DNA sequence: TGTGCCATCAGTGGTCGGCGGGGGTTCAGCACAGATACGCAGTATTTT.

The chain joins TRBV7-9 to TRBJ1-2; D gene uncertain. V was cut by 5 bases and J by 7 bases, with 11 bases left in between. The CDR3 extends over 12 amino acids. Germline V gives CDR1 SEHNR, CDR2 FQNEAQ (reference sequence). CDR3 DNA sequence: TGTGCCAGCAGCCCCGGGGAAACTGGCTACACCTTC. This translates into CASSPGETGYTF.

V and J are TRBV7-9 and TRBJ1-1; weak D call: TRBD1 (6 bases). CDR3 length: 15 amino acids. Trimming removed 1 base at V and 0 bases at J, with 9 bases between. Germline V gene lookup returns CDR1 SEHNR and CDR2 FQNEAQ (reference sequence). The CDR3 DNA is TGTGCCAGCAGCTTAGTGGGGGCGATGAACACTGAAGCTTTCTTT. Amino acids: CASSLVGAMNTEAFF.

CDR3 loop: CASSIEGAVPGAFF. The DNA for the CDR3 is TGTGCCAGTAGTATAGAGGGAGCCGTCCCCGGAGCTTTCTTT. The chain links TRBV19 to TRBJ1-1; no clear D. The CDR3 is made up of 14 amino acids. CDR1 and CDR2 from the germline V gene are LNHDA and SQIVND (reference sequence). The V end was cut by 0 bases, the J end by 10 bases, with 15 bases between.

The chain joins TRBV5-4 to TRBJ2-3; TRBD1 matches 8 bases. The CDR3 consists of 15 residues. Germline V gene lookup returns CDR1 SGHNT and CDR2 YYREEE (reference sequence). J lost 6 bases, V lost 2 bases, and 8 bases had no gene match. The CDR3 coding sequence is TGTGCCAGCAGCTTAAGACAGGGGCAAGGCGATACGCAGTATTTT. Its translation: CASSLRQGQGDTQYF.

The V call is TRBV28, the J call TRBJ1-1, with D uncertain. CDR1 is MDHEN and CDR2 is SYDVKM in the germline V gene. The CDR3 is 13 residues long. Trimming left V 3 bases short and J 1 base short, with 6 bases between. CDR3: CASSFPQNTEAFF. In nucleotides, the CDR3 is TGTGCCAGCAGTTTTCCACAGAACACTGAAGCTTTCTTT.

The V call is TRBV11-2, the J call TRBJ1-2; D gene ambiguous. This CDR3 comprises 12 residues. The V gene lost 3 bases and the J gene lost 3 bases, with 5 bases spanning the gap. Germline-derived CDR1 and CDR2 are SGHAT and FQNNGV. CDR3 sequence: CASSFSDYGYTF. The CDR3 DNA sequence: TGTGCCAGCAGCTTCAGTGACTATGGCTACACCTTC.

Comments on this clone: Other DNA sequences in the same sample also yield this CDR3. The rearrangement uses TRBV5-6 and TRBJ2-1; 15 bases map to TRBD2. Germline CDR1 and CDR2: SGHDT and YYEEEE. This CDR3 has 16 amino acids. Trimming removed 4 bases from V and 4 bases from J; junction bases left unmatched: 3. The CDR3 is CASSPGLAGGYNEQFF. CDR3 sequence (DNA): TGTGCCAGCAGCCCGGGACTAGCGGGGGGATACAATGAGCAGTTCTTC.

The chain couples TRBV4-1 to TRBJ2-7; a possible D gene is TRBD2 (5 bases). V shed 3 bases and J shed 0 bases, with 9 bases lying between them. The CDR3 sequence is 14 residues long. Per germline, CDR1 MGHRA and CDR2 YSYEKL. The CDR3 DNA sequence: TGCGCCAGCAGCCAGCCCGGGGACTCCTACGAGCAGTACTTC. It yields the protein CASSQPGDSYEQYF.

The J gene is TRBJ1-1, the V gene TRBV7-9; D remains ambiguous. Germline CDR1 reads SEHNR; CDR2 reads FQNEAQ (reference sequence). The CDR3 has 15 amino acids. Trimming shortened V by 5 bases and J by 4 bases, and 17 bases separated the two germline ends. Here the CDR3 reads CASSPKWRMATEAFF. CDR3 in DNA: TGTGCCAGCAGCCCTAAGTGGAGAATGGCCACTGAAGCTTTCTTT.

This clone turned up a few times. V is TRBV19 and J is TRBJ1-5; D possibly corresponds to TRBD1 (6 bases). The ends were cut back, 7 bases at V and 8 bases at J, with 6 bases in the middle. The germline V gene has CDR1 LNHDA and CDR2 SQIVND (reference sequence). CDR3 length: 10 residues. This CDR3 is CASNREPQHF. CDR3 DNA: TGTGCCAGTAACAGGGAGCCCCAGCATTTT.

The chain links TRBV20-1 to TRBJ1-1, with D uncertain. The V end was cut by 7 bases, the J end by 4 bases, with 10 bases between. The CDR3 consists of 11 residues. Germline-derived CDR1 and CDR2 are DFQATT and SNEGSKA (reference sequence). The CDR3 reads CSGSESTEAFF. CDR3 bases: TGCAGTGGCAGCGAAAGCACTGAAGCTTTCTTT.

This chain connects TRBV7-2 to TRBJ1-4, with TRBD1 as a possible D gene (6 bases). This CDR3 region has 13 residues. V was trimmed by 5 bases and J by 7 bases, leaving 11 bases between them. Germline assignment: CDR1 SGHTA and CDR2 FQGNSA. The CDR3 nucleotides are TGTGCCAGCAGCCTCAGGGGTGCTGAAAAACTGTTTTTT. Protein: CASSLRGAEKLFF.

This clone has only one observation. The V and J genes are TRBV30 and TRBJ2-5; TRBD2 agrees at 9 bases. The J segment lost 5 bases and the V segment lost 1 base, leaving 2 bases of the junction unmatched. This CDR3 comprises 13 residues. Germline loops: CDR1 GTSNPN, CDR2 SVGIG (reference sequence). The CDR3: CAWSGGGVETQYF. The CDR3 DNA is TGTGCCTGGAGTGGCGGGGGGGTGGAGACCCAGTACTTC.

The chain joins TRBV6-1 to TRBJ1-5, with D hard to call. Between the trimmed V and J ends, which lost 2 bases and 0 bases, there was a span of 8 bases. Germline loops: CDR1 MNHNS, CDR2 SASEGT. This CDR3 is built from 15 residues. CDR3 coding DNA: TGTGCCAGCAGTGAACCCGGGATTAGCAATCAGCCCCAGCATTTT. Amino acids: CASSEPGISNQPQHF.

This clone was detected a few times. The V and J genes are TRBV7-3 and TRBJ1-1; D not certain. The CDR3 length is 13 residues. The V gene's germline CDR1 is SGHTA and CDR2 FQGTGA. V was shortened by 5 bases and J by 3 bases, with 10 bases between the two germline ends. The CDR3: CASSRRRDTEAFF. In DNA, the CDR3 is TGTGCCAGCAGCCGTAGGAGGGACACTGAAGCTTTCTTT.

This clone came up once. This chain uses TRBV21-1 with TRBJ1-1. TRBV21-1 is a known pseudogene. CDR3 length equals 14 residues. CDR3 nucleotide sequence: TGTGCCAGCGGAGGGGAGTTAATGAACACTGAAGCTTTCTTT. Its translation: CASGGELMNTEAFF.

The chain combines TRBV19 with TRBJ1-2, with 9 bases that match TRBD1. Germline CDR1 and CDR2: LNHDA and SQIVND (reference sequence). The CDR3 contains 17 residues. Losses at the gene ends were 6 bases for V and 2 bases for J; bases not matched to a gene: 13. The CDR3, as DNA: TGTGCCAGTAGCTCAAACAGGGGGCGGCGCGAAAACTATGGCTACACCTTC. Amino acids: CASSSNRGRRENYGYTF. The complete variable domain, with remaining parts taken from reference TRBV19 and TRBJ1-2, reads DGGITQSPKYLFRKEGQNVTLSCEQNLNHDAMYWYRQDPGQGLRLIYYSQIVNDFQKGDIAEGYSVSREKKESFPLTVTSAQKNPTAFYLCASSSNRGRRENYGYTFGSGTRLTVV.

CDR3 sequence (DNA): TGTGCCAGTAAGGGGCAGGTACTCATGAACACTGAAGCTTTCTTT. Translating gives CASKGQVLMNTEAFF. V gene TRBV19 combines with J gene TRBJ1-1; possible D gene TRBD1, 5 bases. Germline CDR1 LNHDA, CDR2 SQIVND (reference sequence). The CDR3 is 15 amino acids. The V end was cut by 7 bases, the J end by 0 bases, with 15 bases between.

CDR3 in amino acids: CAWSVRLRGPDREQFF. The CDR3 DNA reads as TGTGCCTGGAGTGTACGACTGCGGGGGCCCGACCGTGAGCAGTTCTTC. The chain employs TRBV30 and TRBJ2-1, with D perhaps matching TRBD2 (7 bases). The germline CDR1 and CDR2 sequences are GTSNPN and SVGIG (reference sequence). The CDR3 is 16 amino acids. Between the trimmed V and J ends, which lost 0 bases and 9 bases, there was a span of 21 bases.

The genes are TRBV19 and TRBJ2-4; weak D call: TRBD2 (5 bases). There are 15 residues in the CDR3. The V and J ends lost 2 bases and 4 bases respectively, with 12 bases between them. Germline CDR1 is LNHDA and CDR2 is SQIVND (reference sequence). CDR3 amino acids: CASSIIGGPKNIQYF. The CDR3, as DNA: TGTGCCAGTAGTATAATCGGCGGGCCTAAAAACATTCAGTACTTC.

The chain recombines TRBV14 with TRBJ2-1; possible D gene TRBD2, 5 bases. V gave up 2 bases and J gave up 0 bases, with 8 bases separating them. CDR1 is SGHDN, CDR2 FVKESK, per germline. This CDR3 is 15 amino acids long. CDR3 region: CASSQMGSSYNEQFF. In DNA form, the CDR3 reads TGTGCCAGCAGCCAAATGGGGAGCTCCTACAATGAGCAGTTCTTC.

CDR3 residues: CASSEGARPDGYTF. The CDR3 DNA is TGTGCCAGCAGTGAAGGGGCCAGGCCTGATGGCTACACCTTC. This rearrangement joins TRBV6-1 to TRBJ1-2; D not certain. This CDR3 region has 14 residues. V lost 1 base and J lost 6, with 12 bases in between. Germline loops: CDR1 MNHNS, CDR2 SASEGT.

This chain connects TRBV6-5 to TRBJ2-3; 7 nucleotides align to TRBD1. This CDR3 has 14 amino acids. CDR1 and CDR2 (germline): MNHEY, SVGAGI. J lost 4 bases, V lost 5 bases, and 6 bases had no gene match. The CDR3 DNA reads as TGTGCCAGCAGTACAGGGGTTTCCCCAGATACGCAGTATTTT. Translating gives CASSTGVSPDTQYF.